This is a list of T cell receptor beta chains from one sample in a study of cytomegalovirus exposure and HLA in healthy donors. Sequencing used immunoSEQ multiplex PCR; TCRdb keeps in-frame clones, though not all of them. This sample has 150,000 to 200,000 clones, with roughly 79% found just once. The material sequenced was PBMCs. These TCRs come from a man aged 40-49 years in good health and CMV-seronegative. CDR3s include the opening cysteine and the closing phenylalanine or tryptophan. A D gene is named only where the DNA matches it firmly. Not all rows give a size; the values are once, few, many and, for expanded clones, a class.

TGCGCCAGCAGCCGGGACAGAACTGAAGCTTTCTTT	CASSRDRTEAFF	12	TRBD1	NA	TRBV5-1	TRBJ1-1
TGTGCCAGCAAGATAGCGGGAGCTAGCTACGAGCAGTACTTC	CASKIAGASYEQYF	14	TRBD2	NA	TRBV6-5	TRBJ2-7
TGTGCCAGCAGTACCTCCCGCAGAGACACGAGCTCCTATAATTCACCCCTCCACTTT	CASSTSRRDTSSYNSPLHF	19	NA	NA	TRBV28	TRBJ1-6
TGTGCCAGCACCCCACGGTCCCTAGGTGATGAGCAGTTCTTC	CASTPRSLGDEQFF	14	NA	NA	TRBV6-6	TRBJ2-1
TGTGCCAGCATTACGGACGGGGACGAGCAGTACTTC	CASITDGDEQYF	12	NA	NA	TRBV28	TRBJ2-7
TGTGCCAGCAGTTACTCACAGGGTTCTTACAATGAGCAGTTCTTC	CASSYSQGSYNEQFF	15	NA	NA	TRBV6-6	TRBJ2-1
TGTGCCAGTAGTACCGGGACTAGCGGTCTAGCAGATACGCAGTATTTT	CASSTGTSGLADTQYF	16	TRBD2	NA	TRBV19	TRBJ2-3
TGTGCCAGCAGACAGAGCTCTGGCGCCAACGGCCTGACTTTC	CASRQSSGANGLTF	14	NA	NA	TRBV2	TRBJ2-6
TGTGCCAGCAGTGAAAGGCAGGGGAATCTGTTGGGAGGCTACACCTTC	CASSERQGNLLGGYTF	16	NA	NA	TRBV2	TRBJ1-2
TGTGCCTGGACTAATTTGGGGGCCTCGGAGCAGTACTTC	CAWTNLGASEQYF	13	NA	few	TRBV30	TRBJ2-7
TGTGCCAGCAGCCAAGGGACAGGGAGGGGCACTGAAGCTTTCTTT	CASSQGTGRGTEAFF	15	TRBD1	few	TRBV4-2	TRBJ1-1
TGTGCCAGCAGCCCGGTGGGTGCCGAAGCGTCCGAGCAGTACTTC	CASSPVGAEASEQYF	15	NA	NA	TRBV27	TRBJ2-7
TGCAGCGTCGAACCAGGGCCCAATGAGCAGTTCTTC	CSVEPGPNEQFF	12	NA	NA	TRBV29-1	TRBJ2-1
TGTGCCAGCAGTTATAACAGGGGGTCGGAAGGGACCCAGTACTTC	CASSYNRGSEGTQYF	15	TRBD1	NA	TRBV7-8	TRBJ2-5
TGTGCCAGCAGTGAGGGGGGGACAGGGGCAGGAGTGAGGGGCTACACCTTC	CASSEGGTGAGVRGYTF	17	TRBD1	NA	TRBV25-1	TRBJ1-2
TGTGCCAGCAGCGTTTCCGGGACAGCAAATCAGCCCCAGCATTTT	CASSVSGTANQPQHF	15	TRBD1	few	TRBV9	TRBJ1-5
TGTGCCAGCAGCCTCCCGGGGCAGCCCCAGCATTTT	CASSLPGQPQHF	12	NA	NA	TRBV16	TRBJ1-5
TGTGCCAGCAGCCGGGGGTTTCTCTCTGGAAACACCATATATTTT	CASSRGFLSGNTIYF	15	NA	NA	TRBV7-2	TRBJ1-3
TGTGCCAGCAGTGAAGGCGGAGTGAACACTGAAGCTTTCTTT	CASSEGGVNTEAFF	14	NA	few	TRBV25-1	TRBJ1-1
TGCAGCGTTTCCGGACAGGGAAGGAGTGAGCAGTACTTC	CSVSGQGRSEQYF	13	TRBD1	NA	TRBV29-1	TRBJ2-7
TGTGCCAGCAGTCCCCCTGATGGGCGAAACACCATATATTTT	CASSPPDGRNTIYF	14	NA	NA	TRBV25-1	TRBJ1-3
TGTGCCAGCAGCTTAGGACAGGGAAATGGCTACACCTTC	CASSLGQGNGYTF	13	TRBD1	NA	TRBV7-6	TRBJ1-2
TGCAGCATGCTAACTAGCGGAACCTACGAGCAGTACTTC	CSMLTSGTYEQYF	13	TRBD2	NA	TRBV29-1	TRBJ2-7
TGCGCCAGCAGCTTCGGGGGAGGCCTGGGCGGCTACACCTTC	CASSFGGGLGGYTF	14	NA	NA	TRBV5-1	TRBJ1-2
TGTGCCAGTAGTATAGAGTCGGTGAATCAGCCCCAGCATTTT	CASSIESVNQPQHF	14	NA	NA	TRBV19	TRBJ1-5
TGTGCCAGCAGCAACGACAGCTCCTACAATGAGCAGTTCTTC	CASSNDSSYNEQFF	14	NA	NA	TRBV13	TRBJ2-1
TGCGCCAGCAGCCAAGGCCTGACTAGCTCCTACAATGAGCAGTTCTTC	CASSQGLTSSYNEQFF	16	NA	few	TRBV4-1	TRBJ2-1
TGTGCCAGCAGTGACTCCTCCCAAACACCCCAGCATTTT	CASSDSSQTPQHF	13	NA	NA	TRBV2	TRBJ1-5
TGTGCCAGCAGTTCCTACATACAGGGAAGCCAGCCCCAGCATTTT	CASSSYIQGSQPQHF	15	NA	few	TRBV28	TRBJ1-5
TGCGCCAGCAGCCAACTGGGGGCGCTTAATCTTGAGACCCAGTACTTC	CASSQLGALNLETQYF	16	NA	NA	TRBV4-1	TRBJ2-5
TGTGCCAGCAGCGTAGATTGGGGCGGAGAAGCTTTCTTT	CASSVDWGGEAFF	13	NA	NA	TRBV9	TRBJ1-1
TGCGCCAGCAGCTTGACAGGGGGTGGGAGTACTGAAGCTTTCTTT	CASSLTGGGSTEAFF	15	TRBD1	NA	TRBV5-1	TRBJ1-1
TGTGCCAGCAGCGCTAGCGGGAGGGCCGATATTTTCTTC	CASSASGRADIFF	13	TRBD2	NA	TRBV9	TRBJ2-1
TGTGCCAGCAGCGCAACGGACAGGGCTTCCTATGGCTACACCTTC	CASSATDRASYGYTF	15	TRBD1	NA	TRBV5-5	TRBJ1-2
TGTGCCACCAGCCGACAATCAGGGAAGGGTCAGCCCCAGCATTTT	CATSRQSGKGQPQHF	15	NA	few	TRBV15	TRBJ1-5
TGTGCCAGCAGCCTGAGACTAGTAGGTAATGAGCAGTTCTTC	CASSLRLVGNEQFF	14	NA	once	TRBV4-2	TRBJ2-1
TGTGCCAGCTCACCACCCGGGACATCTAATCAGCCCCAGCATTTT	CASSPPGTSNQPQHF	15	NA	NA	TRBV18	TRBJ1-5
TGTGCCAGCAGTTTATCCGGAGGGTGGAATGAGCAGTTCTTC	CASSLSGGWNEQFF	14	NA	once	TRBV28	TRBJ2-1
TGCAGTGCCGAGAGGATTTACGAGCAGTACTTC	CSAERIYEQYF	11	NA	NA	TRBV20-1	TRBJ2-7
TGTGCCAGCAGCGTATCAACAGGGCGCCAGTACTTC	CASSVSTGRQYF	12	NA	NA	TRBV7-8	TRBJ2-5
TGTGCCAGCAGTTTTTACCTAAAAGAGACCCAGTACTTC	CASSFYLKETQYF	13	NA	NA	TRBV28	TRBJ2-5
TGTGCCATAACCGGGTGGGACTTACCTAATGAGCAGTTCTTC	CAITGWDLPNEQFF	14	NA	NA	TRBV2	TRBJ2-1
TGCGCCAGCAGTGGGACTTTTTCCTACGAGCAGTACTTC	CASSGTFSYEQYF	13	NA	NA	TRBV10-1	TRBJ2-7
TGTGCCAGCAGACTAGCGGGCAACTACGAGCAGTACTTC	CASRLAGNYEQYF	13	TRBD2	NA	TRBV28	TRBJ2-7
TGTGCCAGCAGTGGAATTCTGCAGGTAGACGAGCAGTACTTC	CASSGILQVDEQYF	14	NA	NA	TRBV2	TRBJ2-7
TGTGCCGCCCGAGTACCAGGCTATCAAGAGACCCAGTACTTC	CAARVPGYQETQYF	14	NA	NA	TRBV28	TRBJ2-5
TGTGCCAGCAGCTTGGGGGCAGACAATCAGCCCCAGCATTTT	CASSLGADNQPQHF	14	NA	NA	TRBV7-9	TRBJ1-5
TGTGCCAGCAGCTTGTCAGGGGCGCAGGTCTACGAGCAGTACTTC	CASSLSGAQVYEQYF	15	NA	NA	TRBV7-2	TRBJ2-7
TGTGCCAGCAGCTTAGGAGATGTTATGAACACTGAAGCTTTCTTT	CASSLGDVMNTEAFF	15	NA	NA	TRBV7-9	TRBJ1-1